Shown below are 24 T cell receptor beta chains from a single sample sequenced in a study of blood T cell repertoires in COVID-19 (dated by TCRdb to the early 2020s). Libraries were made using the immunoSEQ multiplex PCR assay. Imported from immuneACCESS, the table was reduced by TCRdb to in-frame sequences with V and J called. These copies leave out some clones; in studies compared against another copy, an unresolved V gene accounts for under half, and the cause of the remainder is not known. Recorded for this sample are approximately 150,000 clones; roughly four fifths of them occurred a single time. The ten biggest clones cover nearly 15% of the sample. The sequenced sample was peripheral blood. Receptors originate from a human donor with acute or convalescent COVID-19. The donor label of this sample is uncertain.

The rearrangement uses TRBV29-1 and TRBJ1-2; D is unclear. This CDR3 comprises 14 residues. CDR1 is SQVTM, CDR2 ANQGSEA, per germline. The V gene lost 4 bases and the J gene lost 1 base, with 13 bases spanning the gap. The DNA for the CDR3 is TGCAGCGTTGGGGCCATAGAATATAACTATGGCTACACCTTC. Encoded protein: CSVGAIEYNYGYTF.

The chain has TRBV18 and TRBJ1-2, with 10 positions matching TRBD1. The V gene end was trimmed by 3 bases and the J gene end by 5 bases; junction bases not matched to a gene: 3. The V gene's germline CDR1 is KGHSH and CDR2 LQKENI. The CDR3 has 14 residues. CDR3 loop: CASSPGQGTYGYTF. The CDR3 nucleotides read TGTGCCAGCTCACCGGGACAGGGGACGTATGGCTACACCTTC.

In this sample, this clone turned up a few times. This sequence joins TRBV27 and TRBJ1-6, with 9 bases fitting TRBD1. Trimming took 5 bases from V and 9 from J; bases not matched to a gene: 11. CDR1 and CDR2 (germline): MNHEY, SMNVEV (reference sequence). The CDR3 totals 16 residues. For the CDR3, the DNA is TGTGCCAGCAGTCCGAATGCGGGACAGGGCGTTTCACCCCTCCACTTT. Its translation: CASSPNAGQGVSPLHF.

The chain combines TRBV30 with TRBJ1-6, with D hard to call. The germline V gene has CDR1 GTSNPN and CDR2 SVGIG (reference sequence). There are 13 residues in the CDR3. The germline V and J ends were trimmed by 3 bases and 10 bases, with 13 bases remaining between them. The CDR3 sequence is CAWRQHPNSPLHF. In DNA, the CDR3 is TGTGCCTGGAGACAACATCCAAACTCACCCCTCCACTTT.

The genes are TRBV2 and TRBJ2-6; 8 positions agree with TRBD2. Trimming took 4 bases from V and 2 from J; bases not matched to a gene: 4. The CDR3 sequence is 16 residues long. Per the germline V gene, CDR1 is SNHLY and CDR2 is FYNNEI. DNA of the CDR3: TGTGCCAGCAGTGCCACGGGGGGGCCTGGGGCCAACGTCCTGACTTTC. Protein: CASSATGGPGANVLTF.

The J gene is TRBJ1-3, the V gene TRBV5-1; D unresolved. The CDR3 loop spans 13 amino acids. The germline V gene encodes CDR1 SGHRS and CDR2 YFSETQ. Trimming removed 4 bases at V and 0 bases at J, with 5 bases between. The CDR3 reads CASSGSSGNTIYF. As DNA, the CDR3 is TGCGCCAGCAGCGGGAGCTCTGGAAACACCATATATTTT.

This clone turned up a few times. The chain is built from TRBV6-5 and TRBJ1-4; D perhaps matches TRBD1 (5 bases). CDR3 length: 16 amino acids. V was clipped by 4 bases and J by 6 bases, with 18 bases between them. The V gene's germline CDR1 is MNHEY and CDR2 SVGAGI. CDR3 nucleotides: TGTGCCAGCAGTTCCTCAGCGGTCTGGGGGGATGAAAAACTGTTTTTT. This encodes CASSSSAVWGDEKLFF.

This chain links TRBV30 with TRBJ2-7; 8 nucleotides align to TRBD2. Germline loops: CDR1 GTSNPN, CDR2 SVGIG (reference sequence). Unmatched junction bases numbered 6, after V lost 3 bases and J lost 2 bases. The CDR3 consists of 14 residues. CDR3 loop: CAWSTGGYTYEQYF. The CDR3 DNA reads TGTGCCTGGAGCACGGGGGGGTACACCTACGAGCAGTACTTC.

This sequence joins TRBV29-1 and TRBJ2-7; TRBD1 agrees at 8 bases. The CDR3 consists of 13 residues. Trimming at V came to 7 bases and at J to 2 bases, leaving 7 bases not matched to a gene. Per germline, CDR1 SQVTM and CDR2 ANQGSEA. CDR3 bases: TGCAGCGCCAGGACAGGGTCCACCTACGAGCAGTACTTC. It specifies CSARTGSTYEQYF.

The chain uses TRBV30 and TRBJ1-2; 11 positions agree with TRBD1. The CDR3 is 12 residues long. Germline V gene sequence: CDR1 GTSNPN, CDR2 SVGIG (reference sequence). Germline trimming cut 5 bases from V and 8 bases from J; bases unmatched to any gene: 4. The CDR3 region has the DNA TGTGCCTGGGGACAGGGGGCGGGGGGCTACACCTTC. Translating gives CAWGQGAGGYTF.

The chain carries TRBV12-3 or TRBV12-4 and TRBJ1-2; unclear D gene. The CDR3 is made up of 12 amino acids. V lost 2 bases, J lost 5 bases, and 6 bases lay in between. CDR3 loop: CASSLRHYGYTF. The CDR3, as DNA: TGTGCCAGCAGTTTAAGACATTATGGCTACACCTTC.

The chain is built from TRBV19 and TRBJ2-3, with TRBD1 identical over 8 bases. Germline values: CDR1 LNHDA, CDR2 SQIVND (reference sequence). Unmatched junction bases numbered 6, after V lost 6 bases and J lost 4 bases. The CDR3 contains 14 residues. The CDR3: CASRRQGNADTQYF. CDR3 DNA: TGTGCCAGTAGGAGACAGGGGAACGCAGATACGCAGTATTTT.

In DNA form, the CDR3 reads TGTGCCAGCAGCTATTCAGGACAGGGGAATGGCTACACCTTC. This translates into CASSYSGQGNGYTF. V and J are TRBV6-5 and TRBJ1-2; TRBD1 matches 9 bases. There are 14 residues in the CDR3. V gave up 6 bases and J gave up 6 bases; unmatched junction bases: 8. Germline values: CDR1 MNHEY, CDR2 SVGAGI.

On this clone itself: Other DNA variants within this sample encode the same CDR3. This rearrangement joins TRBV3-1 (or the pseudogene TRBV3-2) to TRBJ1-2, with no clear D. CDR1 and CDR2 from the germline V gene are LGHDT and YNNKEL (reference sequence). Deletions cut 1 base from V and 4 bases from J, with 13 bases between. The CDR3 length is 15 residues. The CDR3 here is CASSQGGRQSYGYTF. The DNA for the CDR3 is TGTGCCAGCAGCCAAGGCGGGAGGCAGAGCTATGGCTACACCTTC.

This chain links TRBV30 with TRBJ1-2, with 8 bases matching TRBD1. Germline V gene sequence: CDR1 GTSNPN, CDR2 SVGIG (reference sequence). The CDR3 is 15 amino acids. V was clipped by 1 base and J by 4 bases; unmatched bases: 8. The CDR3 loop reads CAWSGDRPSLYGYTF. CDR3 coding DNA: TGTGCCTGGAGTGGGGACAGGCCTTCCCTCTATGGCTACACCTTC.

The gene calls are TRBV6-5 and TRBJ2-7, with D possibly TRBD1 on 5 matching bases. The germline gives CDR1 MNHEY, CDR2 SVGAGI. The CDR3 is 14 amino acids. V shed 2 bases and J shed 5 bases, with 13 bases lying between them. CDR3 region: CASSYEAGFDEQYF. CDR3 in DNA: TGTGCCAGCAGTTACGAGGCAGGGTTTGACGAGCAGTACTTC.

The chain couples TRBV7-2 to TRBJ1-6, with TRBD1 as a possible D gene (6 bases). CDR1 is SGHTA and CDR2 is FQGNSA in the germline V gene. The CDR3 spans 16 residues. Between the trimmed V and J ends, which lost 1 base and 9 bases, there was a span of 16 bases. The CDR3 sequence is CASSLGGGPSASPLHF. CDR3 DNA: TGTGCCAGCAGCTTAGGCGGGGGGCCCTCCGCTTCACCCCTCCACTTT. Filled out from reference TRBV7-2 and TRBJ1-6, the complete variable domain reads GAGVSQSPSNKVTEKGKDVELRCDPISGHTALYWYRQSLGQGLEFLIYFQGNSAPDKSGLPSDRFSAERTGGSVSTLTIQRTQQEDSAVYLCASSLGGGPSASPLHFGNGTRLTVT.

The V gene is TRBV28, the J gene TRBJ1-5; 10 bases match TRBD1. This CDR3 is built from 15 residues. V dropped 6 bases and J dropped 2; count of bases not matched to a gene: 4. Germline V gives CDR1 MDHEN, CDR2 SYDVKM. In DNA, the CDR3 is TGTGCCAGCAGCTCAGGACAGGGGGGCAATCAGCCCCAGCATTTT. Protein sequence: CASSSGQGGNQPQHF.

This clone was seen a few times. The CDR3 loop reads CASRRDFAPGANVLTF. The CDR3 bases are TGTGCCAGCCGCCGGGACTTCGCACCTGGGGCCAACGTCCTGACTTTC. The rearrangement joins TRBV4-2 to TRBJ2-6; perhaps TRBD2 as D (6 bases). The V end lost 8 bases, the J end lost 2 bases, and 16 bases lay between the germline ends. CDR3 length: 16 residues. Germline V gene lookup returns CDR1 LGHNA and CDR2 YNFKEQ.

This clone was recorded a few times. CDR3 sequence: CASSPQAPYGYTF. CDR3 nucleotide sequence: TGTGCCAGCAGCCCCCAGGCACCCTATGGCTACACCTTC. The gene calls are TRBV6-5 and TRBJ1-2; D call uncertain. CDR1 and CDR2 (germline): MNHEY, SVGAGI. The CDR3 consists of 13 residues. V lost 6 bases and J 4 bases, leaving 12 bases between the germline ends.

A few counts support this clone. The DNA for the CDR3 is TGTGCCTGGAAGGAGGGCGGAAGGACCGGGGAGCTGTTTTTT. Protein product: CAWKEGGRTGELFF. V and J are TRBV30 and TRBJ2-2, with a tentative D call TRBD2 (6 bases). Per the germline V gene, CDR1 is GTSNPN and CDR2 is SVGIG (reference sequence). V lost 4 bases and J lost 5, with 14 bases in between. The CDR3 loop spans 14 amino acids.

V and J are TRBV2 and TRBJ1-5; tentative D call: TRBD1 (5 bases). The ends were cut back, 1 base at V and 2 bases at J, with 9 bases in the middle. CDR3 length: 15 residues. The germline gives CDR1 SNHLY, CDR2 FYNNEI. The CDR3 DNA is TGTGCCAGCAGTGAAGGGCAGGGTGGCAATCAGCCCCAGCATTTT. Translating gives CASSEGQGGNQPQHF.

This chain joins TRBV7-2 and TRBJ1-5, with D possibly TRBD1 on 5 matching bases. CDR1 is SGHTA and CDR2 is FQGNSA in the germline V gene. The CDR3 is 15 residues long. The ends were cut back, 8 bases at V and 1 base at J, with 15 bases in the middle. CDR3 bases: TGTGCCAGCTCCAGGGCTACAGAAAGCAATCAGCCCCAGCATTTT. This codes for CASSRATESNQPQHF.

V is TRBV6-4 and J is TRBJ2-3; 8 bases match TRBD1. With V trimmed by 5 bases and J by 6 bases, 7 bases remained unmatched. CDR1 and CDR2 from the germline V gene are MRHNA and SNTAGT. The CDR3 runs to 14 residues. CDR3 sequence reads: CASSPDRESDTQYF. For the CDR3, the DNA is TGTGCCAGCAGTCCGGACAGGGAGTCGGATACGCAGTATTTT.